Reported below is one TCR beta chain. Its antigen is not identified. This specimen belongs to a study of cytomegalovirus exposure and HLA in healthy donors. Study background: Researchers previously reported finding about 110 million unique TCR beta sequences from 170 million or so T cells.

PCR primers comprised 60 Vbeta and 13 Jbeta primers. Assay: immunoSEQ multiplex PCR; the TCRdb copy retains only in-frame clones and omits some. Seen here are about 64,000 clones, around four fifths observed once, and the top ten hold approximately 4.8%. The V end was cut by 4 bases, the J end by 0 bases, with 19 bases between. The germline V gene encodes CDR1 SGHAT and CDR2 FQNNGV. The CDR3 runs to 17 residues. Findings and limits, study-wide: Analysis was carried out at a later point, and it linked a missense DCLRE1C variant to TCR beta V- and J-gene trimming. Among CMV-associated TCR beta chains, most appeared HLA-restricted in a later analysis. Sequence variants that were highly shared formed a cluster that was likely a sequencing artifact.

The chain links TRBV11-2 to TRBJ2-7; the D gene is possibly TRBD2 (5 bases). The sequence was obtained from a male donor in good health and CMV-seropositive. Sequencing was performed on PBMCs. CDR3 in DNA: TGTGCCAGCAGCTACCCCGCCCGGGCTAGCACCTCCTACGAGCAGTACTTC. Its protein is CASSYPARASTSYEQYF.